The rows below give T cell receptor beta chains drawn from one sample of a study of shared clonotypes between healthy human individuals. Clones were sequenced by immunoSEQ multiplex PCR, and TCRdb holds only the in-frame ones, with some missing. The sample shows approximately 470,000 clones, around 73% of them seen only once. Specimen: PBMCs. The receptors derive from a woman aged 40-49 years in good health. Some clones in this sample may be carry-over from other donors' samples. Both conserved end residues are part of each CDR3. Each record gives: clone size, V gene, J gene, D gene, CDR3 protein, CDR3 DNA. D genes are given only for firm matches. Clone size is not always given. Where it is, it says once, few, many or a class for expanded clones.

.	TRBV6-5	TRBJ1-1	.	CASSYSSEAGTEAFF	TGTGCCAGCAGTTACTCATCCGAGGCGGGCACTGAAGCTTTCTTT
.	TRBV11-3	TRBJ2-1	.	CASSPRQNEQFF	TGTGCCAGCAGCCCCCGACAGAATGAGCAGTTCTTC
once	TRBV4-3	TRBJ1-2	.	CASSQDFPQAYPYGYTF	TGCGCCAGCAGCCAAGATTTCCCACAGGCCTACCCGTATGGCTACACCTTC
.	TRBV30	TRBJ2-1	.	CAWTRRVEQFF	TGTGCCTGGACCCGAAGGGTTGAGCAGTTCTTC
.	TRBV7-7	TRBJ2-2	TRBD2	CASSPRSGGNTGELFF	TGTGCTAGCAGCCCAAGGTCGGGGGGGAACACCGGGGAGCTGTTTTTT
.	TRBV18	TRBJ2-1	TRBD2	CASSPPGLAGGDEQFF	TGTGCCAGCTCACCACCGGGGCTAGCGGGAGGCGATGAGCAGTTCTTC
once	TRBV18	TRBJ1-1	.	CASSDGDIGPRNTEAFF	TGTGCCAGCTCAGACGGGGACATTGGGCCCAGGAACACTGAAGCTTTCTTT
.	TRBV28	TRBJ2-1	TRBD1	CASTSPGDRTNNEQFF	TGTGCCAGCACCTCCCCTGGGGACAGGACGAACAATGAGCAGTTCTTC
once	TRBV9	TRBJ2-5	TRBD1	CASSVGRQGGIETQYF	TGTGCCAGCAGCGTAGGGAGACAGGGGGGGATAGAGACCCAGTACTTC
medium-sized	TRBV11-2	TRBJ2-1	TRBD2	CASSVQAGGYNEQFF	TGTGCCAGCAGCGTGCAAGCGGGAGGATACAATGAGCAGTTCTTC
.	TRBV5-1	TRBJ1-3	TRBD1	CASSFGQGGNTIYF	TGCGCCAGCAGCTTTGGACAGGGAGGAAACACCATATATTTT
.	TRBV27	TRBJ2-7	.	CASSLSGRSTGYEQYF	TGTGCCAGCAGTTTATCGGGAAGATCAACAGGCTACGAGCAGTACTTC
.	TRBV5-1	TRBJ2-5	TRBD2	CASSPPTSGLQETQYF	TGCGCCAGCAGCCCGCCCACTAGCGGCCTCCAAGAGACCCAGTACTTC
.	TRBV30	TRBJ2-7	TRBD2	CAWKGVSGRKSYEQYF	TGTGCCTGGAAAGGCGTTAGCGGGAGGAAGTCCTACGAGCAGTACTTC
.	TRBV6-1	TRBJ2-2	.	CASSEYETSAGELFF	TGTGCCAGCAGTGAATATGAGACTAGTGCCGGGGAGCTGTTTTTT
.	TRBV15	TRBJ2-7	.	CATSRDPGADEQYF	TGTGCCACCAGCAGAGATCCCGGAGCTGACGAGCAGTACTTC
.	TRBV5-1	TRBJ2-1	.	CASSERVSYNEQFF	TGCGCCAGCAGCGAGCGGGTTTCCTACAATGAGCAGTTCTTC
few	TRBV6-1	TRBJ2-7	TRBD1	CASKNVQGPSEQYF	TGTGCCAGCAAAAACGTACAGGGGCCGTCCGAGCAGTACTTC
.	TRBV12-5	TRBJ1-1	TRBD1	CASGKQGIGNTEAFF	TGTGCTAGTGGGAAACAGGGGATCGGGAACACTGAAGCTTTCTTT
once	TRBV6-1	TRBJ1-1	TRBD1	CASTRQGNTEAFF	TGTGCCAGCACCCGACAGGGAAACACTGAAGCTTTCTTT
.	TRBV9	TRBJ2-1	TRBD2	CASSPGLAGGRGEQFF	TGTGCCAGCAGCCCAGGACTAGCGGGAGGGCGTGGGGAGCAGTTCTTC
.	TRBV6-4	TRBJ2-1	.	CASSDSNATVHNNEQFF	TGTGCCAGCAGTGACTCAAATGCGACCGTCCACAACAATGAGCAGTTCTTC
.	TRBV6-1	TRBJ2-2	.	CASSDLGQYTGELFF	TGTGCCAGCAGTGACCTAGGACAGTACACCGGGGAGCTGTTTTTT
.	TRBV28	TRBJ1-3	.	CASTARGLGNTIYF	TGTGCCAGCACCGCTCGAGGGTTAGGAAACACCATATATTTT
.	TRBV7-6	TRBJ2-1	TRBD2	CASSLDGTSVPLWGEQFF	TGTGCCAGCAGCTTAGATGGGACTAGCGTCCCTCTATGGGGTGAGCAGTTCTTC
.	TRBV18	TRBJ2-7	TRBD2	CASSINSGIQDEQYF	TGTGCCAGCTCAATAAATAGCGGGATCCAGGACGAGCAGTACTTC
.	TRBV18	TRBJ2-2	.	CASSRGTDTGELFF	TGTGCCAGTTCACGGGGGACTGACACCGGGGAGCTGTTTTTT
few	TRBV7-9	TRBJ2-5	TRBD2	CASSPRTSEETQYF	TGTGCCAGCAGCCCCCGGACTAGCGAAGAGACCCAGTACTTC
.	TRBV2	TRBJ2-5	.	CASSDPLTGRETQYF	TGTGCCAGCAGTGACCCCCTCACAGGGAGGGAGACCCAGTACTTC
.	TRBV28	TRBJ1-4	.	CASSPPVATNEKLFF	TGTGCCAGCAGCCCCCCTGTGGCAACTAATGAAAAACTGTTTTTT
.	TRBV27	TRBJ2-6	.	CASSPRVSRGAGANVLTF	TGTGCCAGCAGTCCAAGAGTGAGCAGGGGGGCTGGGGCCAACGTCCTGACTTTC
.	TRBV6-5	TRBJ2-7	TRBD1	CASTTMPDRGLEQYF	TGTGCCAGCACCACTATGCCGGACAGGGGGCTCGAGCAGTACTTC
.	TRBV28	TRBJ1-1	TRBD1	CASSFSGGTEAFF	TGTGCCAGCAGTTTTTCAGGGGGAACTGAAGCTTTCTTT
.	TRBV11-2	TRBJ2-1	TRBD2	CASSPGTSADEQFF	TGTGCCAGCAGCCCCGGGACTAGCGCCGATGAGCAGTTCTTC
.	TRBV7-2	TRBJ2-1	.	CASSRRDEQFF	TGTGCCAGCAGCAGACGGGATGAGCAGTTCTTC
many	TRBV5-6	TRBJ1-5	.	CASSFGGDGRWKPQHF	TGTGCCAGCAGCTTTGGGGGGGACGGGCGGTGGAAGCCCCAGCATTTT
.	TRBV11-2	TRBJ2-2	.	CASSVDEYFSGELFF	TGTGCCAGCAGCGTAGACGAGTACTTCTCCGGGGAGCTGTTTTTT
.	TRBV5-4	TRBJ2-2	.	CASSLVSAPPGELFF	TGTGCCAGCAGCTTGGTCTCGGCTCCCCCCGGGGAGCTGTTTTTT
.	TRBV19	TRBJ1-2	TRBD1	CASTGTGARRYGYTF	TGTGCCAGCACCGGGACAGGGGCGCGGAGGTATGGCTACACCTTC
.	TRBV7-3	TRBJ2-7	.	CASSLQEGGYEQYF	TGTGCCAGCAGCCTACAGGAGGGGGGTTACGAGCAGTACTTC
.	TRBV4-2	TRBJ2-7	TRBD2	CASSQDPASGTYEQYF	TGTGCCAGCAGCCAAGATCCGGCTAGCGGCACCTACGAGCAGTACTTC